This T cell receptor (beta chain) was recovered during a study of T cells after yellow fever vaccination. Across the whole study: Preparation used SMART-Seq v4 Ultra Low Input for the low-cell-number fractions.

TCR cDNA was made by 5'RACE template switching, adding a universal primer site and UMIs. TCRdb itself ran the 5' RACE reads through MiXCR, one entry per CDR3 protein. The table has 250,000 to 350,000 distinct CDR3 sequences, around 6.8% seen once. A few counts support this clonotype. Its target is unknown. V was trimmed by 5 bases and J by 1 base, leaving 17 bases between them. This CDR3 region has 16 residues. General study results and limits: Clones that expanded after primary vaccination mostly reappeared after the booster (96% CD4, 88% CD8). FACS-sorted repertoires might harbor abundant contaminating clonotypes from the bulk population.

The clonotype was recovered from a man aged 18 to 30 who received the YFV17D yellow fever vaccine. This sequence joins TRBV12-3 or TRBV12-4 and TRBJ1-1; D might be TRBD1 (5 bases). This material consisted of PBMCs, taken about 41 days after the first yellow fever vaccination. DNA of the CDR3: TGTGCCAGCAGTCGCTCCGCGGGACTTGGGAACACTGAAGCTTTCTTT. Amino acids: CASSRSAGLGNTEAFF.